The clone carrying this T cell receptor beta chain was recorded a few times. The antigen is undetermined. These data come from a study of immune cell composition in non-small cell lung cancer. Study-wide findings and caveats: Clones >0.5% enriched in tumour were rarer in adenocarcinoma (about 35%) than squamous (approximately 75%). Tumour TCR-beta clonality was not significantly tied to smoking pack-years.

The repertoire was sequenced with immunoSEQ multiplex PCR; TCRdb's copy has only in-frame clones and lacks some. The sample lists about 15,000 clones; about 69% were seen once. Trimming shortened V by 11 bases and J by 4 bases, and 14 bases separated the two germline ends. CDR1 is ENHRY and CDR2 is SYGVKD in the germline V gene. The CDR3 has 12 amino acids. The TCR originated in a human donor with non-small cell lung cancer. Sequenced: lung tumor tissue. The genes are TRBV10-3 and TRBJ1-1, with D unclear. CDR3 protein: CAAGGRVTEAFF. The CDR3 region has the DNA TGTGCCGCGGGAGGGCGGGTCACTGAAGCTTTCTTT.